A selection of T cell receptor beta chains follows, all from one sample in a study of OX40 agonist ivuxolimab in advanced cancers. The repertoire was sequenced with immunoSEQ multiplex PCR; TCRdb's copy has only in-frame clones and lacks some. The top ten clones hold 2% to 2.5% of a sample with about 50,000 clones, roughly 73% of them seen once. The sample here was CD4+ or CD8+ T cells sorted from blood, taken in a trial of the OX40 agonist ivuxolimab. These TCRs come from an adult with an advanced solid tumor such as melanoma, head and neck, liver or kidney cancer. Both conserved end residues are part of each CDR3.

>TRBV2|TRBJ1-5
CASSSGQALGPQHF
>TRBV18|TRBJ2-3
CASSPGTGGNTQYF
>TRBV5-5|TRBJ2-5
CASSLGSQETQYF
>TRBV19|TRBJ1-1
CASSTTTGNTEAFF
>TRBV15|TRBJ1-2
CATSSGSQGGLNGGYTF
>TRBV28|TRBJ1-5
CASRGDRYSNQPQHF
>TRBV5-6|TRBJ2-7
CASSLASSEYHEQYF
>TRBV28|TRBJ2-1
CASMRNNEQFF
>TRBV7-9|TRBJ1-1
CASSLYSSGSTEAFF
>TRBV9|TRBJ2-1
CASSVEAGASNEQFF
>TRBV29-1|TRBJ2-3
CSVGVTDTQYF
>TRBV6-5|TRBJ2-2
CASSYFGNTGELFF
>TRBV9|TRBJ2-3
CASSVGSGARTDTQYF
>TRBV7-7|TRBJ1-4
CASSPRRGQREKLFF
>TRBV5-1|TRBJ2-6
CASSLWADGANVLTF
>TRBV5-4|TRBJ2-2
CASSLQGGSTGELFF
>TRBV7-9|TRBJ1-1
CASSLQSENTEAFF
>TRBV19|TRBJ1-1
CASSMTGNTEAFF
>TRBV29-1|TRBJ2-6
CSVEGSGANVLTF
>TRBV29-1|TRBJ2-6
CSVGGTLGANVLTF
>TRBV29-1|TRBJ1-5
CSVGGEDQPQHF
>TRBV5-1|TRBJ2-5
CASSYFDPQETQYF
>TRBV13|TRBJ1-3
CASSVNPGRASGNTIYF
>TRBV7-2|TRBJ2-3
CASSQVAGGTDTQYF
>TRBV6-6|TRBJ1-3
CASSRQGGGRNTIYF
>TRBV18|TRBJ2-1
CASSPALTLGAGKEQFF
>TRBV7-9|TRBJ2-3
CASSAPSGPSTDTQYF
>TRBV6-6|TRBJ1-2
CASSYSAQGGYTF
>TRBV10-3|TRBJ2-5
CAISETASQETQYF
>TRBV6-1|TRBJ2-3
CASSLDRGDTQYF
>TRBV10-1|TRBJ2-2
CASSESRVTGELFF
>TRBV19|TRBJ2-5
CATRQGGEETQYF
>TRBV27|TRBJ2-7
CASSFRQARYEQYF
>TRBV6-5|TRBJ1-6
CASSYRGRGRSPLHF
>TRBV9|TRBJ2-6
CASSAGGGSGANVLTF
>TRBV5-6|TRBJ1-1
CASSLGSLNTEAFF
>TRBV7-9|TRBJ2-1
CASSFRQGGIKNEQFF
>TRBV4-1|TRBJ1-5
CASSQGAGLNQPQHF
>TRBV7-2|TRBJ1-3
CASRQTGTAGNTIYF
>TRBV9|TRBJ2-5
CASSVGTGGVETQYF
>TRBV5-1|TRBJ2-2
CASSFGANTGELFF
>TRBV28|TRBJ2-7
CASKWTDSYEQYF
>TRBV7-2|TRBJ1-2
CARLGGQNYNYGYTF
>TRBV7-2|TRBJ2-3
CASSLRSSPSTDTQYF
>TRBV7-9|TRBJ1-5
CASSLGTTSSNQPQHF
>TRBV6-1|TRBJ2-1
CASGFEREVSFF
>TRBV12-5|TRBJ1-5
CASGLVPQGTGQPQHF
>TRBV5-1|TRBJ2-7
CASSLWLAGNYEQYF
>TRBV7-2|TRBJ2-4
CASSRMDREIQYF
>TRBV19|TRBJ2-2
CASQWTGDTGELFF
>TRBV10-3|TRBJ2-1
CAISESLGGGPSYNEQFF
>TRBV7-2|TRBJ2-5
CASRILAGAETQYF
>TRBV6-5|TRBJ2-3
CASSLGRPSTDTQYF
>TRBV6-5|TRBJ1-1
CASSYTGTVNTEAFF
>TRBV18|TRBJ2-7
CASSPGFGQNYEQYF
>TRBV10-3|TRBJ1-1
CAISESINTEAFF
>TRBV6-4|TRBJ2-1
CASSEEDYYNEQFF